This T cell receptor beta chain was sequenced in a study of blood T cell repertoires in COVID-19. Study summary: Sites in the United States, Italy and Spain provided acute and convalescent COVID-19 samples. PBMCs, B-cell-depleted T cells, or T cells provided the cDNA or gDNA that made up the material.

Original handling: Reference gene primer amplification gave nucleated cell count estimates. Using immunoSEQ multiplex PCR, the repertoire was profiled, and TCRdb retains in-frame clones only, with some absent. V, J and clone size reflect that table, while D and trimming were determined from the DNA. The data show roughly 120,000 clones, around 90% seen once. CDR1 and CDR2 from the germline V gene are SGHKS and YYEKEE (reference sequence). The V gene lost 7 bases and the J gene lost 0 bases, with 17 bases spanning the gap. The length of the CDR3 is 16 residues. Sequencing was performed on peripheral blood. The chain employs TRBV5-5 and TRBJ1-3; D unresolved. The receptor was derived from a human donor in a cohort sampled during active COVID-19. The CDR3 nucleotides are TGTGCCAGCGAGTCCCAAGACTTCGACTCTGGAAACACCATATATTTT. Its protein product is CASESQDFDSGNTIYF.